This TCR beta chain was found in a study of blood T cell repertoires in COVID-19. In the study overall: PBMCs, B-cell-depleted T cells, or T cells provided the cDNA or gDNA that made up the material.

In the original workflow: From reference gene primer amplification, estimates of nucleated cell counts were derived. The assay was immunoSEQ multiplex PCR, and TCRdb's table has in-frame clones only and misses some. That table is the source of V, J and clone size, and D and trimming were worked out from the DNA. The table includes 90,000 to 150,000 clones, more than 60% detected once. V was trimmed by 1 base and J by 2 bases, leaving 8 bases between them. CDR1 is LGHDT and CDR2 is YNNKEL in the germline V gene (reference sequence). CDR3 length equals 14 residues. Sequencing was carried out using peripheral blood. The TCR sequence derives from a man between 65 and 85 years old with acute or convalescent COVID-19. The chain links TRBV3-1 (or the pseudogene TRBV3-2) to TRBJ1-2; D is unresolved. The CDR3 sequence is CASSQGSGNYGYTF. DNA of the CDR3: TGTGCCAGCAGCCAAGGTTCGGGGAACTATGGCTACACCTTC.